One sample yielded the 17 T cell receptor beta chains listed below, sequenced in a study of cytomegalovirus exposure and HLA in healthy donors. The study ran its PCR with 60 Vbeta and 13 Jbeta primers. Sequencing was performed with immunoSEQ multiplex PCR; in TCRdb, only in-frame clones are kept and a portion is missing. This table has some 150,000 clones, 65% to 85% appearing once. Sequenced sample: PBMCs. These receptors were obtained from a woman in her 50s in good health and CMV-seropositive.

Here the CDR3 reads CASSPFRDSYEQYF. The CDR3 nucleotides read TGTGCCAGCAGCCCCTTCCGAGACTCCTACGAGCAGTACTTC. This chain connects TRBV9 to TRBJ2-7, with D uncertain. The CDR3 contains 14 residues. Germline CDR1 and CDR2: SGDLS and YYNGEE. Deletions cut 4 bases from V and 0 bases from J, with 11 bases between.

This chain uses TRBV5-1 with TRBJ2-3; a weak D match, TRBD1 (6 bases). CDR3 length equals 16 residues. V was shortened by 0 bases and J by 3 bases, with 14 bases between the two germline ends. The V gene's germline CDR1 is SGHRS and CDR2 YFSETQ. In nucleotides, the CDR3 is TGCGCCAGCAGCTTGGACAGGGCCGGCGGGACAGATACGCAGTATTTT. This sequence encodes CASSLDRAGGTDTQYF.

This chain joins TRBV5-1 and TRBJ2-5, with 7 positions matching TRBD2. CDR1 is SGHRS and CDR2 is YFSETQ in the germline V gene. Losses at the gene ends were 0 bases for V and 5 bases for J; bases not matched to a gene: 4. The CDR3 contains 14 residues. As DNA, the CDR3 is TGCGCCAGCAGCTTGGGTGGGAGGGATGAGACCCAGTACTTC. This translates into CASSLGGRDETQYF.

The gene calls are TRBV4-3 and TRBJ2-5, with TRBD2 matching over 7 bases. Germline V gives CDR1 LGHNA, CDR2 YSLEER. CDR3 length equals 17 residues. Trimming cost V 4 bases and J 1 base; bases outside gene matches: 12. The DNA of the CDR3 is TGCGCCAGCAGCCCGGTATGGGCGGGAGTCCCCCAAGAGACCCAGTACTTC. It translates to CASSPVWAGVPQETQYF.

This clone was seen a single time. The V call is TRBV7-2, the J call TRBJ2-3; the D gene is possibly TRBD2 (6 bases). Trimming pared 4 bases from V and 7 bases from J, leaving 24 bases between. CDR1 is SGHTA and CDR2 is FQGNSA in the germline V gene. The CDR3 has 17 residues. CDR3 protein: CASSSIPGWGVQNTQYF. CDR3 DNA: TGTGCCAGCAGCTCCATACCTGGGTGGGGGGTCCAAAATACGCAGTATTTT.

A single count supports this clone. V and J are TRBV6-5 and TRBJ1-2; TRBD1 matches 11 bases. The junction had 8 bases not matched to a gene; V was cut back by 4 bases and J by 7 bases. Germline V gene sequence: CDR1 MNHEY, CDR2 SVGAGI. The CDR3 has 15 residues. For the CDR3, the DNA is TGTGCCAGCAGTTCTCCGGACAGGGGGCGCGTTGGCTACACCTTC. It yields the protein CASSSPDRGRVGYTF.

This clone occurred a few times. The chain joins TRBV6-5 to TRBJ1-1, with 8 bases fitting TRBD1. The J segment lost 2 bases and the V segment lost 6 bases, leaving 2 bases of the junction unmatched. Germline CDR1 reads MNHEY; CDR2 reads SVGAGI. There are 13 residues in the CDR3. Here the CDR3 DNA reads TGTGCCAGCAGCAGGGGGCGCAACACTGAAGCTTTCTTT. As protein: CASSRGRNTEAFF.

The chain couples TRBV19 to TRBJ2-7; 9 nucleotides align to TRBD1. There are 14 residues in the CDR3. Germline values: CDR1 LNHDA, CDR2 SQIVND (reference sequence). J gave up 5 bases and V 3 bases, and 5 bases lay outside the gene matches. The CDR3 region is CASSIGTGLDEQYF. The CDR3 DNA sequence: TGTGCCAGTAGTATCGGGACAGGGCTCGACGAGCAGTACTTC.

The chain uses TRBV5-1 and TRBJ2-7, with 7 bases fitting TRBD2. Germline V gene lookup returns CDR1 SGHRS and CDR2 YFSETQ. The V gene end was trimmed by 2 bases and the J gene end by 5 bases; junction bases not matched to a gene: 7. The CDR3 runs 14 residues. CDR3 coding DNA: TGCGCCAGCAGCTTCACGGGAGGTTCCCACGAGCAGTACTTC. As protein: CASSFTGGSHEQYF.

The rearrangement links TRBV6-5 to TRBJ2-7, with D tentatively TRBD1 (7 bases). Trimming took off 0 bases at V and 4 bases at J, with 10 bases between the two ends. From germline, CDR1 is MNHEY and CDR2 SVGAGI. This CDR3 spans 14 amino acids. The CDR3 DNA sequence: TGTGCCAGCAGTTACTCGGAGGGGGCGTACGAGCAGTACTTC. Its protein is CASSYSEGAYEQYF.

The CDR3 loop reads CASSVDPHQGGDGYEQYF. In DNA, the CDR3 is TGTGCCAGCAGCGTAGACCCCCACCAGGGCGGAGACGGCTACGAGCAGTACTTC. The rearrangement joins TRBV9 to TRBJ2-5, with D possibly being TRBD1 (5 bases). The better agreement between TRBJ2-7 and the DNA end casts doubt on the J call. The CDR3 has 18 residues. The V gene's germline CDR1 is SGDLS and CDR2 YYNGEE.

This clone was counted a single time. The J gene is TRBJ2-7, the V gene TRBV25-1; D may be TRBD2 (6 bases). Germline V lookup: CDR1 MGHDK, CDR2 SYGVNS. The germline V and J ends were trimmed by 5 bases and 6 bases, with 20 bases remaining between them. CDR3 length: 15 residues. This CDR3 reads CASSPQTGGVGEQYF. DNA of the CDR3: TGTGCCAGCAGTCCCCAAACCGGGGGTGTCGGCGAGCAGTACTTC.

V gene TRBV5-1 combines with J gene TRBJ2-1; the match to TRBD2 covers 8 bases. The trim removed 2 bases at V and 6 bases at J, leaving 4 bases unmatched. Germline assignment: CDR1 SGHRS and CDR2 YFSETQ. The CDR3 runs to 14 residues. The CDR3 is CASSFPSGLNEQFF. The CDR3 DNA reads as TGCGCCAGCAGCTTCCCTAGCGGGCTCAATGAGCAGTTCTTC. The full variable domain, in which reference TRBV5-1 and TRBJ2-1 provide the parts outside the CDR3, is KAGVTQTPRYLIKTRGQQVTLSCSPISGHRSVSWYQQTPGQGLQFLFEYFSETQRNKGNFPGRFSGRQFSNSRSEMNVSTLELGDSALYLCASSFPSGLNEQFFGPGTRLTVL.

The chain joins TRBV10-3 to TRBJ2-1; 11 bases are shared with TRBD2. The trim removed 10 bases at V and 7 bases at J, leaving 9 bases unmatched. The CDR3 covers 14 residues. Germline V gene sequence: CDR1 ENHRY, CDR2 SYGVKD. The CDR3 DNA is TGTGCCACTAAAACTAGCGGGGGAGGGAATGAGCAGTTCTTC. Its translation: CATKTSGGGNEQFF.

The gene calls are TRBV9 and TRBJ2-2; TRBD1 aligns across 8 bases. Trimming at V came to 5 bases and at J to 5 bases, leaving 8 bases not matched to a gene. Per germline, CDR1 SGDLS and CDR2 YYNGEE. This CDR3 comprises 15 residues. This CDR3 reads CASRGGQGRTGELFF. DNA for the CDR3: TGTGCCAGCAGGGGCGGACAGGGAAGAACCGGGGAGCTGTTTTTT. The full variable domain, completed using reference TRBV9 and TRBJ2-2, is DSGVTQTPKHLITATGQRVTLRCSPRSGDLSVYWYQQSLDQGLQFLIQYYNGEERAKGNILERFSAQQFPDLHSELNLSSLELGDSALYFCASRGGQGRTGELFFGEGSRLTVL.

The chain combines TRBV19 with TRBJ1-2; no reliable D call. Deletions cut 5 bases from V and 4 bases from J, with 11 bases between. The CDR3 contains 13 residues. The germline gives CDR1 LNHDA, CDR2 SQIVND (reference sequence). The DNA for the CDR3 is TGTGCCAGTAGTCCACTACCCGTCTATGGCTACACCTTC. It specifies CASSPLPVYGYTF.

This chain joins TRBV30 and TRBJ1-4, with 7 bases aligning to TRBD1. V shed 0 bases and J 5 bases; nucleotides not matched to a gene: 6. Germline CDR1 is GTSNPN and CDR2 is SVGIG (reference sequence). This CDR3 comprises 15 residues. The CDR3 DNA reads as TGTGCCTGGAGTGTCCAGACAGGGAGAAATGAAAAACTGTTTTTT. It translates to CAWSVQTGRNEKLFF.